This T cell receptor beta chain was sequenced in a study of blood T cell repertoires in COVID-19. In the study overall: Some COVID-19 samples were acute and others convalescent; all came from the United States, Italy and Spain. T cells, B-cell-depleted T cells, or PBMCs provided the cDNA or gDNA that served as material.

Clones were sequenced by immunoSEQ multiplex PCR, and TCRdb holds only the in-frame ones, with some missing. The repertoire holds some 130,000 clones, with roughly 89% as singletons. This CDR3 is built from 13 residues. Trimming removed 6 bases at V and 7 bases at J, with 15 bases between. Looked up from germline, CDR1 is LGHDT and CDR2 is YNNKEL (reference sequence). Ages ranged from about 18 to 89 years, with residence in more than 20 US areas. The sequence was obtained from a man aged 50 to 59 who had recovered from COVID-19. The sample consisted of PBMCs or T cells enriched from blood (not recorded which). This chain connects TRBV3-1 (or the pseudogene TRBV3-2) to TRBJ2-5; possibly TRBD1 for D (6 bases). The CDR3 nucleotides read TGTGCCAGCAGTAGGGGACACGGTGGGACCCAGTACTTC. Translation gives CASSRGHGGTQYF.